The entry below describes one T cell receptor (beta chain). The antigen is undetermined. These data come from a study of T-cell reconstitution after alpha-beta-depleted transplantation in children. The library targeted TCRbeta and was prepared with unique molecular identifiers. One entry per CDR3 protein results from TCRdb running MiXCR on the PCR reads. The data contain around 580,000 distinct CDR3 sequences, 20% to 25% of them singletons. Study-level points and caveats: Several hundred rapidly expanded clones from non-depleted graft cells reportedly supplied alpha-beta T cells about two months post-transplant. Surviving recipient T cells and thymic progenitors produced the high day-60 TCRbeta diversity seen in some patients. It was newly produced T cells that mostly accounted for T-cell counts and diversity one year after transplant.

Looked up from germline, CDR1 is SGHRS and CDR2 is YFSETQ. V trimming: 4 bases; J trimming: 3 bases; junction bases outside the gene matches: 4. The length of the CDR3 is 15 residues. This material consisted of PBMCs, mostly from graft donor cells, taken 360 days after TCRalphabeta/CD19-depleted stem cell transplant. This chain uses TRBV5-1 with TRBJ2-1, with 10 bases fitting TRBD1. The receptor was isolated from a boy less than two years old who had a stem cell transplant for acute myeloid leukemia, so the T cells may come from the graft donor. The CDR3 nucleotides read TGCGCCAGCAGCCCGGACAGGGGGAACTACAATGAGCAGTTCTTC. It encodes CASSPDRGNYNEQFF. Complete variable domain (other parts from reference TRBV5-1 and TRBJ2-1): KAGVTQTPRYLIKTRGQQVTLSCSPISGHRSVSWYQQTPGQGLQFLFEYFSETQRNKGNFPGRFSGRQFSNSRSEMNVSTLELGDSALYLCASSPDRGNYNEQFFGPGTRLTVL.